This TCR beta chain was sequenced in a study of PD-1 blockade in classical Hodgkin lymphoma (dated by TCRdb to about 2020). For the study in its entirety: The study used TCR beta sequencing and CyTOF to define a peripheral blood immune signature of response to PD-1 blockade in classical Hodgkin lymphoma.

In regard to this clone: The antigen it binds to is not known. Nothing much larger sits one base from this clone, and base qualities are not available.

The meaning of the sample's time point label: newly diagnosed, previously untreated cHL patient sample. To serve as a comparison group for the relapsed/refractory trial patients, PBMCs were sequenced from patients with newly diagnosed, previously untreated classical Hodgkin lymphoma. Peripheral blood was collected in 8 mL Vacutainer Cell Preparation Tubes, from which PBMCs were isolated by centrifugation and then cryopreserved. The cysteine opens and the phenylalanine closes a CDR3 of 15 amino acids. Left in the record is the CDR3 DNA by itself, 45 bases read in frame from the first base. For this chain, trimming is 4 bases at the V end and 4 bases at the J end, and the number of junction bases without a gene match is 10. According to the germline V gene, CDR1 reads SGHDT and CDR2 reads YYEEEE. The Qiagen DNeasy kit was used to extract genomic DNA from unsorted PBMCs and from the negatively selected CD4+ and CD8+ fractions. Using primers that anneal to V and J segments, immunoSEQ multiplex PCR amplified the TCR beta CDR3 regions. Amplification bias was minimized using a synthetic immune receptor repertoire, and residual bias was removed computationally after sequencing. In the paper's pipeline: Repertoire diversity was quantified as the Shannon entropy index using custom Python scripts. Unsorted, CD4+ and CD8+ repertoires were analyzed separately, except for combined analyses in which CD4+ and CD8+ sequences were merged in silico. Sourced from immuneACCESS, this table was stored by TCRdb with only in-frame sequences that have V and J called. A share of the clones is absent; for the studies checked, an unresolved V gene accounts for under half, and the remainder has no known explanation. From that table come the V and J calls and clone size; the DNA was used to work out D and trimming. The sample table contains roughly 70,000 clones; only one count was recorded for about 93% of them. The top ten clonotypes cover less than 3.5% of the sample.

What the work shows at the level of the full study, not this receptor alone: Baseline TCR diversity was reported to be lower in newly diagnosed patients than in healthy donors and to be lower still in relapsed/refractory patients. The study was limited to a single clinical trial cohort, and causes of repertoire differences, possibly disease activity or prior therapy, remained undefined.

Material for sequencing was peripheral blood mononuclear cells (PBMCs). The sequence joins TRBV5-6 to TRBJ1-1; TRBD1 fits 7 bases in the junction. The receptor comes from a human donor with classical Hodgkin lymphoma. The DNA sequence is given as TGTGCCAGCAGCCTCTTCAGGGGGAGAGTCACTGAAGCTTTCTTT. Its coded protein is CASSLFRGRVTEAFF.